The present entry profiles one T cell receptor (beta chain) with its context. Its antigen is unidentified. The CDR3 sequence is 15 residues long. Germline V CDR1 and CDR2: SGHAT, FQNNGV. Trimming removed 5 bases from V and 6 bases from J, with 19 bases in between. This sample is drawn from a study of Tregs in tolerant kidney transplant recipients. Study-level points and caveats: This study did not directly address biological reproducibility. Expanding Tregs on activated donor B cells appeared to best identify donor-specific TCRbeta clones.

Thawed PBMCs were FACS-sorted into unstimulated CD4+CD25+CD127- regulatory T cells, CD4+CD25- non-regulatory cells, CD4 and CD8 cells. Repertoires were generated with immunoSEQ multiplex PCR, while TCRdb's copy carries only in-frame clones and drops some. The data contain about 240,000 clones, 80% to 85% of them singletons. Sequences were obtained from CD4+ T cells from blood. The source is a human donor in good health. The chain carries TRBV11-2 and TRBJ1-2; D is perhaps TRBD1 (6 bases). CDR3 sequence (DNA): TGTGCCAGCAGCCCTACAGGGCTCGGTTCGGATGGCTACACCTTC. The encoded protein is CASSPTGLGSDGYTF. Together with reference TRBV11-2 and TRBJ1-2, the CDR3 gives the full variable domain: EAGVAQSPRYKIIEKRQSVAFWCNPISGHATLYWYQQILGQGPKLLIQFQNNGVVDDSQLPKDRFSAERLKGVDSTLKIQPAKLEDSAVYLCASSPTGLGSDGYTFGSGTRLTVV.